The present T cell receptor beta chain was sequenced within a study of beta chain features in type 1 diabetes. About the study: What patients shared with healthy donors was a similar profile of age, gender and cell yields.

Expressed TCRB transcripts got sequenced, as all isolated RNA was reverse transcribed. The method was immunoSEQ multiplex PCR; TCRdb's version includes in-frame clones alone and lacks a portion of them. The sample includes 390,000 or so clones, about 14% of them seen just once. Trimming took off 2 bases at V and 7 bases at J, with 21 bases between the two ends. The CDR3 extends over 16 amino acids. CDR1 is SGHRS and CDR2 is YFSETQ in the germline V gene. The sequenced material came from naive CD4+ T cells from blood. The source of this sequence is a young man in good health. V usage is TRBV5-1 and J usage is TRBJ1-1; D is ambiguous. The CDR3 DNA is TGCGCCAGCAGCTTACATCCCTTCCGGGCCAGCAATGAAGCTTTCTTT. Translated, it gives CASSLHPFRASNEAFF.